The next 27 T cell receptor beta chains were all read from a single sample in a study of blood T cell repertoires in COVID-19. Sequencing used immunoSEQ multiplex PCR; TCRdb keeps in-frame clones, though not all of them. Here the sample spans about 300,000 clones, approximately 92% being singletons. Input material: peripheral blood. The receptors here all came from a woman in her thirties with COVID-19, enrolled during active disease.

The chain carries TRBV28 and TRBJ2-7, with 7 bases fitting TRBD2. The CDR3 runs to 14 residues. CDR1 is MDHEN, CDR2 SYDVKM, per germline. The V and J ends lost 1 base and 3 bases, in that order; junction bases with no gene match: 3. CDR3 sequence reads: CASSLLGDYYEQYF. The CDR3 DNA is TGTGCCAGCAGTTTATTAGGGGACTACTACGAGCAGTACTTC.

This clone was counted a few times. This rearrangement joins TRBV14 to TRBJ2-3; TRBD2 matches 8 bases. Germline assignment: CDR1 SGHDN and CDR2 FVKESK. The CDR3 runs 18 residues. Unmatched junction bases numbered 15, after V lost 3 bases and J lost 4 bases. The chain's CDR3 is CASSQIPFGAGAPDTQYF. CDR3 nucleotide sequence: TGTGCCAGCAGCCAGATTCCCTTCGGAGCGGGAGCCCCAGATACGCAGTATTTT.

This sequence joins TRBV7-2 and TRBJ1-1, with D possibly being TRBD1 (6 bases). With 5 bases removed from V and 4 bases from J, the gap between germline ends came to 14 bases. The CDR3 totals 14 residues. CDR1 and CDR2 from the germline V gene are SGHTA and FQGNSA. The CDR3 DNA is TGTGCCAGCAGCCCAAGGGGGAGCAGCACTGAAGCTTTCTTT. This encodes CASSPRGSSTEAFF.

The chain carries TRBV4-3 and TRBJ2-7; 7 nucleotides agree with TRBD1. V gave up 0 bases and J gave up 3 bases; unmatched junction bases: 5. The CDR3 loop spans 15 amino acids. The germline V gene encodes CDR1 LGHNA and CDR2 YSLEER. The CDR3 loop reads CASSQDRGQYYEQYF. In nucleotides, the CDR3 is TGCGCCAGCAGCCAAGATCGGGGACAGTACTACGAGCAGTACTTC.

Here the CDR3 DNA reads TGTGCCAGCAGCGAGGGGCTTATGGCGGGACCCTACAATGAGCAGTTCTTC. Translating it yields CASSEGLMAGPYNEQFF. The chain carries TRBV9 and TRBJ2-1; TRBD2 might be the D (6 bases). The V end lost 3 bases, the J end lost 2 bases, and 18 bases lay between the germline ends. The CDR3 runs 17 residues. Germline CDR1 is SGDLS and CDR2 is YYNGEE.

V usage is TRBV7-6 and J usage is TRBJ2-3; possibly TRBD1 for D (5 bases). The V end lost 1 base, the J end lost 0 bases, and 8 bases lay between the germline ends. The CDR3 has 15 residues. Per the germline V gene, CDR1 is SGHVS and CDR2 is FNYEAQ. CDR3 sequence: CASSLEGLSTDTQYF. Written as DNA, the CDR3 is TGTGCCAGCAGCTTAGAGGGGCTAAGCACAGATACGCAGTATTTT.

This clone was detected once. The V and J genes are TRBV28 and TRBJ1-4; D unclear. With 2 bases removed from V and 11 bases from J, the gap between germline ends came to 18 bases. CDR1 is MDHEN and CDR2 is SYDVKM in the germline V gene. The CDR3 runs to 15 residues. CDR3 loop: CASSLHSPRTGKLFF. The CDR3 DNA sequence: TGTGCCAGCAGTTTACACAGCCCCCGAACGGGGAAACTGTTTTTT.

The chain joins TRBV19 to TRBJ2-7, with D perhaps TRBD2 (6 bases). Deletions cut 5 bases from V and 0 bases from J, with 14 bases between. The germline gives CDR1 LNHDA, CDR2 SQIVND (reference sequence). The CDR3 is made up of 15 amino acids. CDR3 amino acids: CASSSGTGSSYEQYF. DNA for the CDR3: TGTGCCAGTAGTTCCGGGACTGGCAGCTCCTACGAGCAGTACTTC.

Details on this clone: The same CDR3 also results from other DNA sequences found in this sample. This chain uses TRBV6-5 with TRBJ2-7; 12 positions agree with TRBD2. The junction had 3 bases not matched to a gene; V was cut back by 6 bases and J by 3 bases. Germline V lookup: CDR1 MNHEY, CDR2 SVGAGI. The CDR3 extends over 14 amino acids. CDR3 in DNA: TGTGCCAGCAGCCTAGCGGGAGGGAACTACGAGCAGTACTTC. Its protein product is CASSLAGGNYEQYF.

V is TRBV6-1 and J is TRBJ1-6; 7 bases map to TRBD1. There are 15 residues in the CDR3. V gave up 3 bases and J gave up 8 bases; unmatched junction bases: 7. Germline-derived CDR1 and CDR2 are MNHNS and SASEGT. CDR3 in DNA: TGTGCCAGCAGTGATCAGGGGGGTATGGATTCACCCCTCCACTTT. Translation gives CASSDQGGMDSPLHF.

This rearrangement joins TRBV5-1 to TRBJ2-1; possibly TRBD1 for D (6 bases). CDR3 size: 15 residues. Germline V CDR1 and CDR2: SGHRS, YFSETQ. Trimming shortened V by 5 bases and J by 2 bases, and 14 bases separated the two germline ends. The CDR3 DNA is TGCGCCAGCAGTTCAGCACAGGGAACCTACAATGAGCAGTTCTTC. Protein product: CASSSAQGTYNEQFF.

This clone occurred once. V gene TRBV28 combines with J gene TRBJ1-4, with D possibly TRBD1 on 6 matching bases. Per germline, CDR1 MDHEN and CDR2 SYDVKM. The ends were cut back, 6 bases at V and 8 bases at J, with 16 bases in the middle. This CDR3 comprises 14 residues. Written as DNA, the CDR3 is TGTGCCAGCAGGGAAGGGGGTCTAAACGAAAAACTGTTTTTT. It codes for CASREGGLNEKLFF.

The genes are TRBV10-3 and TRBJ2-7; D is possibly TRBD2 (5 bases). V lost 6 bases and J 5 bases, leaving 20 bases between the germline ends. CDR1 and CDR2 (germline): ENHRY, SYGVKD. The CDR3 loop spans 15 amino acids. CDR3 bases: TGTGCCATCAGCGGGGTAGGAATTAGAGTTGACGAGCAGTACTTC. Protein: CAISGVGIRVDEQYF.

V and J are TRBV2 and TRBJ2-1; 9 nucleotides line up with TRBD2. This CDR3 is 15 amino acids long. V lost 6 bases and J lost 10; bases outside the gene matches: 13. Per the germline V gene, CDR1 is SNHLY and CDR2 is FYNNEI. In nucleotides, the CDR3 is TGTGCCAGCAGGACTGGAACCTACCTAGCGGGAGAGCAGTTCTTC. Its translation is CASRTGTYLAGEQFF.

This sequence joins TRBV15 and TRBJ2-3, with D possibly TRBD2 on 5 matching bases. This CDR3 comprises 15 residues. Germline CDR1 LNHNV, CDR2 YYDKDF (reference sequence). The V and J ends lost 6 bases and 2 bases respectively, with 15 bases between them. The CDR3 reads CATSKEGDFTDTQYF. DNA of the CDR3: TGTGCCACCAGTAAAGAGGGAGACTTCACAGATACGCAGTATTTT.

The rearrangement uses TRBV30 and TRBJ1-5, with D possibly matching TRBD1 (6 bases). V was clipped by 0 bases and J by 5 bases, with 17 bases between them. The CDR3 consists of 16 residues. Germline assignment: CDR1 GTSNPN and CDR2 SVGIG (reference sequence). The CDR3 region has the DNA TGTGCCTGGAGTGTGGGTCCGACAGGAGGTCATCAGCCCCAGCATTTT. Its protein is CAWSVGPTGGHQPQHF.

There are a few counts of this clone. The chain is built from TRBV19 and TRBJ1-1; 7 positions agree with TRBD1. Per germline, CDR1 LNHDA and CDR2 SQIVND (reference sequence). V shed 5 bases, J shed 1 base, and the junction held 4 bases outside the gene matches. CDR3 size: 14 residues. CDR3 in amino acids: CASSPGTENTEAFF. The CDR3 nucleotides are TGTGCCAGTAGTCCTGGGACAGAGAACACTGAAGCTTTCTTT. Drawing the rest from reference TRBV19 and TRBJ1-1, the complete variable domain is DGGITQSPKYLFRKEGQNVTLSCEQNLNHDAMYWYRQDPGQGLRLIYYSQIVNDFQKGDIAEGYSVSREKKESFPLTVTSAQKNPTAFYLCASSPGTENTEAFFGQGTRLTVV.

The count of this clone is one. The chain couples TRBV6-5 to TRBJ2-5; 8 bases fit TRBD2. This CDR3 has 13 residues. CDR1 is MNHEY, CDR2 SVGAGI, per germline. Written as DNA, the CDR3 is TGTGTTTCGGGGGGGGGCGTCCAAGAGACCCAGTACTTC. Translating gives CVSGGGVQETQYF.

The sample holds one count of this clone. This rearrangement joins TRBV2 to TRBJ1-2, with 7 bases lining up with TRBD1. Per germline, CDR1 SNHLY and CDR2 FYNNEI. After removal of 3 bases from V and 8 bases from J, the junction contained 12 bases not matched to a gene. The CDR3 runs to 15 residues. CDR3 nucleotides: TGTGCCAGCAGTGAGACCACAGGGGTTAGTTTCGGCTACACCTTC. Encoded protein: CASSETTGVSFGYTF.

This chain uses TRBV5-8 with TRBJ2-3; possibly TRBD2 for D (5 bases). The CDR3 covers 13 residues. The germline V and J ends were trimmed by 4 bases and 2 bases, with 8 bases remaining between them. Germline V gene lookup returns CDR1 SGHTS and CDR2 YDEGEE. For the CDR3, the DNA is TGTGCCAGCAGCGCGGGCCCCACAGATACGCAGTATTTT. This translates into CASSAGPTDTQYF. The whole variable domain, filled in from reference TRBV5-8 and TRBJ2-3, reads EAGVTQSPTHLIKTRGQQATLRCSPISGHTSVYWYQQALGLGLQFLLWYDEGEERNRGNFPPRFSGRQFPNYSSELNVNALELEDSALYLCASSAGPTDTQYFGPGTRLTVL.

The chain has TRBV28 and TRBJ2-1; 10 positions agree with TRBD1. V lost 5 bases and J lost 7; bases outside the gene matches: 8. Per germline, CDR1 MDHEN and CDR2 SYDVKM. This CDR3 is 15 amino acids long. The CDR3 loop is CASSGGQGIRNEQFF. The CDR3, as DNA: TGTGCCAGCAGTGGGGGACAGGGGATAAGGAATGAGCAGTTCTTC.

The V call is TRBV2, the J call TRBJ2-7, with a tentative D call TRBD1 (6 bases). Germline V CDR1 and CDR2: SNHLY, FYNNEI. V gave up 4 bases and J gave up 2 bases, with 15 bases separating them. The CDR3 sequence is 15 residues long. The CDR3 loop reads CASSGGGTTTYEQYF. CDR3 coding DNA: TGTGCCAGCAGTGGTGGGGGCACTACTACCTACGAGCAGTACTTC.

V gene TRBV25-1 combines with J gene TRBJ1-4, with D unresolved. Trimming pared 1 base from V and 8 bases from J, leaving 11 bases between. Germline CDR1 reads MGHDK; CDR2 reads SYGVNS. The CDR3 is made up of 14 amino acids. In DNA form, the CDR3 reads TGTGCCAGCAGTGAATCGGCGAAGAGGGAAAAACTGTTTTTT. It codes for CASSESAKREKLFF.

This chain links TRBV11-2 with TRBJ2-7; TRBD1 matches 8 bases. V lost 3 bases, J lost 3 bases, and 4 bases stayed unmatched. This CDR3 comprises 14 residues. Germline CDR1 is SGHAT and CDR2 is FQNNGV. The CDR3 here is CASSLSGTGYEQYF. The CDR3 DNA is TGTGCCAGCAGCTTGTCTGGGACAGGCTACGAGCAGTACTTC.

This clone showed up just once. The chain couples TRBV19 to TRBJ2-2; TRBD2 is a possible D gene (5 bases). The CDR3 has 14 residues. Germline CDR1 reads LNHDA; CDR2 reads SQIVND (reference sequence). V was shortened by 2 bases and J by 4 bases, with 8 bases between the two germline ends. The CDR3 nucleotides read TGTGCCAGTAGTATATCTGGGAGCACCGGGGAGCTGTTTTTT. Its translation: CASSISGSTGELFF. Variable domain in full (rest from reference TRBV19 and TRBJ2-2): DGGITQSPKYLFRKEGQNVTLSCEQNLNHDAMYWYRQDPGQGLRLIYYSQIVNDFQKGDIAEGYSVSREKKESFPLTVTSAQKNPTAFYLCASSISGSTGELFFGEGSRLTVL.

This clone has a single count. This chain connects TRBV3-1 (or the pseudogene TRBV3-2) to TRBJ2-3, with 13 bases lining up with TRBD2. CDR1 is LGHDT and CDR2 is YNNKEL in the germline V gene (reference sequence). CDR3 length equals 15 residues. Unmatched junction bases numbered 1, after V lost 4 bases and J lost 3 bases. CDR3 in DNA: TGTGCCAGCAGCCCGACTAGCGGGGGGACAGATACGCAGTATTTT. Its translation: CASSPTSGGTDTQYF.

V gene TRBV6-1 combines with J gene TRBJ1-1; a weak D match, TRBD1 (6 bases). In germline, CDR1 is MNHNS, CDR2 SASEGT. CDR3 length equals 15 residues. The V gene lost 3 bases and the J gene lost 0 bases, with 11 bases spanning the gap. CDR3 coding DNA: TGTGCCAGCAGTGAGCAGGGGTGGATGAACACTGAAGCTTTCTTT. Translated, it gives CASSEQGWMNTEAFF.